What follows is one T cell receptor (beta chain) and its context. This clone's antigen is unknown. Per-base qualities were not stored, and no clone one base away is much larger. This entry is derived from a study of Tregs in tolerant kidney transplant recipients (dated by TCRdb to between 2018 and 2021). With respect to the entire study: Additional Treg samples were obtained from a 3-day mixed lymphocyte reaction with belatacept, in some cases followed by an approximately five-day donor restimulation, before recipient CD4+CD25+CD127- cells were sorted. Several methods of expanding Tregs specific for an allogeneic donor were compared by TCRbeta repertoire sequencing in a few healthy controls. Before combined kidney and bone marrow transplantation, this study identified donor-specific regulatory T cells using TCRbeta sequencing and then followed those same cells after transplant. Antibodies distinguished recipient from donor cells when sorting primary belatacept mixed lymphocyte reaction cultures.

Ends trimmed: V by 5 bases, J by 7 bases; bases unmatched to a gene: 2. The germline V gene yields WSHSY for CDR1 and SAAADI for CDR2. Inclusive of the bounding cysteine and phenylalanine, the CDR3 is 12 residues long. Kept here is only the CDR3 DNA, which spans 36 bases and is read in frame from base 1. Points the paper makes about the study in general: Expanding Tregs with activated donor B cells appeared to identify the most biologically relevant and donor-specific TCRbeta repertoire. Biological reproducibility was not directly addressed, though technical replication error appeared minimal. The study was limited by small patient numbers, and the findings need validation in larger populations and under other immunosuppression protocols.

For TCRbeta CDR3 sequencing, genomic DNA was extracted from sorted cells using the QIAGEN DNeasy Blood and Tissue Kit. High-throughput TCRbeta CDR3 sequencing, including PCR amplification with bias correction and internal controls, was performed commercially through immunoSEQ. The paper's processing steps were these. A unique productive TCRbeta sequence was defined by the CDR3 nucleotide sequence when primers matched, and otherwise by the CDR3 amino acid sequence together with the Vbeta and Jbeta genes. Donor-reactive sequences were defined as at least 5-fold expanded in CFSE-low cells versus unstimulated cells, with frequency of at least 0.01% in CFSE-low cells. Repertoire divergence was quantified by Jensen-Shannon divergence using the top 100 TCRbeta sequences ranked by frequency. For any sample with multiple sequencing runs, sorting error was corrected in each run separately before the runs were pooled. Entries here come from immuneACCESS through TCRdb and include only in-frame sequences with V and J called. Some clones fail to appear in such tables; in the studies checked, an unresolved V gene covers under half of the shortfall, and the cause of the remainder is unknown. For V, J and clone size, that table is used; D and trimming come from the DNA. This sample gives about 44,000 clones in total; 95% of them show up just once. 0.3% to 0.4% of the sample belongs to the ten largest clones.

Healthy control blood came either as purchased buffy coats or from healthy volunteers. Healthy control blood was separated into PBMCs by Ficoll density gradient and cryopreserved, and patient PBMCs were collected both before and after transplant. Here the chain combines TRBV10-2 and TRBJ1-5; the central 7 bases match TRBD1. The sequenced material came from Tregs from blood cultured with allogeneic cells. The receptor's source is a human donor in good health. CDR3 protein: CASSQGGQPQHF. In nucleotide form, the sequence is TGCGCCAGCAGTCAGGGGGGGCAGCCCCAGCATTTT.